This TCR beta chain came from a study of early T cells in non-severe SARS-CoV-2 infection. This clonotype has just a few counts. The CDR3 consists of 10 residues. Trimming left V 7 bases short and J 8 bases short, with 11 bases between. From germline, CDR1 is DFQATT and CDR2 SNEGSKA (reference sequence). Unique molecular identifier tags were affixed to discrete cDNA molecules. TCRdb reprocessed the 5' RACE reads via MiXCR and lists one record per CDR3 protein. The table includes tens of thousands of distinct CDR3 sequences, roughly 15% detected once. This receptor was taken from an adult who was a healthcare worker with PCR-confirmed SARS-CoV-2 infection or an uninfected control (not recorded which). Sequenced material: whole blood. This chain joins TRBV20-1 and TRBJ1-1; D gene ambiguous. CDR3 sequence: CSVPEFEAFF. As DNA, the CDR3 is TGCAGTGTACCAGAGTTCGAAGCTTTCTTT.